This is a list of T cell receptor beta chains from one sample in a study of blood T cell repertoires in COVID-19. TCRdb's table, derived via immunoSEQ multiplex PCR, lists solely in-frame clones and lacks some. Among roughly 41,000 clones listed, just under 75% were seen once. The sample comprised peripheral blood. The receptor source for this set is a man aged 70-80 years with COVID-19, enrolled during active disease. Both conserved end residues are part of each CDR3. A D gene is named only where the DNA matches it firmly. Clone size appears in some rows only: once, few, many, or a class for an expanded clone.

15 | TRBD1 | TRBJ1-1 | . | TRBV18 | CASSPPGTGGTEAFF | TGTGCCAGCTCTCCCCCCGGGACAGGAGGCACTGAAGCTTTCTTT
13 | . | TRBJ1-5 | . | TRBV12-3/TRBV12-4 | CASGYDMRQPQHF | TGTGCCAGCGGATATGACATGAGACAGCCCCAGCATTTT
17 | TRBD1 | TRBJ2-7 | . | TRBV5-6 | CASSLGRIRTGTYEQYF | TGTGCCAGCAGCTTGGGTAGAATAAGGACAGGGACCTACGAGCAGTACTTC
13 | . | TRBJ1-1 | few | TRBV6-5 | CASTTTVNTEAFF | TGTGCCAGCACTACGACAGTTAACACTGAAGCTTTCTTT
16 | TRBD1 | TRBJ2-7 | . | TRBV11-2 | CASSLRSRQGLHEQYF | TGTGCCAGCAGCCTCAGATCGAGACAGGGGCTACACGAGCAGTACTTC
12 | . | TRBJ2-1 | . | TRBV7-3 | CASSPGYNEQFF | TGTGCCAGCAGCCCCGGCTACAATGAGCAGTTCTTC
14 | . | TRBJ1-1 | . | TRBV7-2 | CASSLGGGGTEAFF | TGTGCCAGCAGCTTGGGGGGCGGGGGCACTGAAGCTTTCTTT
12 | . | TRBJ1-5 | . | TRBV7-2 | CASSLTGQPQHF | TGTGCCAGCAGCTTAACCGGTCAGCCCCAGCATTTT
11 | . | TRBJ1-1 | . | TRBV2 | CASIVGTEAFF | TGTGCCAGCATTGTCGGGACTGAAGCTTTCTTT
14 | . | TRBJ1-5 | . | TRBV5-6 | CASSLSGVHQPQHF | TGTGCCAGCAGCCTTTCAGGGGTCCATCAGCCCCAGCATTTT
11 | . | TRBJ2-7 | . | TRBV3-1/TRBV3-2 | CASSSRGEQYF | TGTGCCAGCAGCTCGCGGGGCGAGCAGTACTTC
16 | TRBD1 | TRBJ1-2 | . | TRBV27 | CASSWGQGRPNYGYTF | TGTGCCAGCAGTTGGGGACAGGGAAGGCCTAACTATGGCTACACCTTC
15 | TRBD1 | TRBJ2-7 | . | TRBV7-8 | CASSLAFGTGNEQYF | TGTGCCAGCAGCTTAGCGTTCGGGACAGGCAACGAGCAGTACTTC
15 | TRBD1 | TRBJ1-4 | . | TRBV4-1 | CASSRQRTGNEKLFF | TGCGCCAGCAGCCGCCAACGGACAGGGAATGAAAAACTGTTTTTT
13 | . | TRBJ2-5 | once | TRBV13 | CASSFVSGETQYF | TGTGCCAGCAGCTTTGTGTCGGGTGAGACCCAGTACTTC
14 | . | TRBJ1-6 | . | TRBV27 | CASSLVQGNSPLHF | TGTGCCAGCAGTTTGGTGCAGGGAAATTCACCCCTCCACTTT
14 | . | TRBJ1-1 | few | TRBV18 | CASSPGAPLTEAFF | TGTGCCAGCTCACCAGGGGCACCGCTCACTGAAGCTTTCTTT
13 | TRBD2 | TRBJ2-7 | . | TRBV29-1 | CSVEAGGPSEQYF | TGCAGCGTTGAGGCGGGAGGGCCCTCCGAGCAGTACTTC
15 | . | TRBJ1-1 | . | TRBV28 | CASSLGGIMNTEAFF | TGTGCCAGCAGTTTGGGGGGAATTATGAACACTGAAGCTTTCTTT
14 | . | TRBJ2-7 | . | TRBV19 | CASSTAGEPYEQYF | TGTGCCAGTAGTACTGCCGGGGAGCCCTACGAGCAGTACTTC
11 | TRBD2 | TRBJ2-7 | . | TRBV30 | CAWTGTTGQYF | TGTGCCTGGACAGGGACTACGGGGCAGTACTTC
17 | . | TRBJ2-2 | . | TRBV4-1 | CASSQPTGNANTGELFF | TGCGCCAGCAGCCAACCGACAGGAAACGCGAACACCGGGGAGCTGTTTTTT
15 | . | TRBJ1-5 | . | TRBV7-2 | CASSLALRGDQPQHF | TGTGCCAGCAGCTTAGCGCTAAGGGGCGATCAGCCCCAGCATTTT
14 | . | TRBJ2-5 | . | TRBV5-1 | CASSPRESSGTQYF | TGCGCCAGCAGCCCTCGAGAAAGCTCCGGGACCCAGTACTTC
16 | . | TRBJ1-3 | . | TRBV28 | CASSRGGGGSGNTIYF | TGTGCCAGCAGCCGGGGTGGGGGAGGCTCTGGAAACACCATATATTTT
15 | . | TRBJ1-2 | . | TRBV6-5 | CASRLDGNVNYGYTF | TGTGCCAGCAGGCTCGACGGGAACGTTAACTATGGCTACACCTTC
14 | TRBD2 | TRBJ2-3 | . | TRBV9 | CASSVVAGKDTQYF | TGTGCCAGCAGCGTAGTAGCGGGTAAGGATACGCAGTATTTT
11 | . | TRBJ1-4 | . | TRBV29-1 | CSVIVSEKLFF | TGCAGCGTTATCGTTAGTGAAAAACTGTTTTTT